Below, one T cell receptor (beta chain) is given with its context. V lost 5 bases to trimming and J lost 5 bases; unmatched junction nucleotides: 5. The CDR3 is made up of 13 amino acids. For TCRbeta, the library was prepared with unique molecular identifiers. TCRdb reprocessed the PCR reads via MiXCR and lists one record per CDR3 protein. The sample lists hundreds of thousands of distinct CDR3 sequences, around 12% occurring once. This record belongs to a study of T-cell reconstitution after alpha-beta-depleted transplantation in children. V is TRBV12-3 or TRBV12-4 and J is TRBJ2-5; TRBD1 matches at 7 bases. Sequencing was performed on PBMCs from the stem cell graft donor, taken from the stem cell graft. This receptor was identified in a human donor who donated a stem cell graft to a child with combined immunodeficiency. This CDR3 is CASSQGQAETQYF. The CDR3 DNA reads as TGTGCCAGCAGTCAAGGACAGGCGGAGACCCAGTACTTC.